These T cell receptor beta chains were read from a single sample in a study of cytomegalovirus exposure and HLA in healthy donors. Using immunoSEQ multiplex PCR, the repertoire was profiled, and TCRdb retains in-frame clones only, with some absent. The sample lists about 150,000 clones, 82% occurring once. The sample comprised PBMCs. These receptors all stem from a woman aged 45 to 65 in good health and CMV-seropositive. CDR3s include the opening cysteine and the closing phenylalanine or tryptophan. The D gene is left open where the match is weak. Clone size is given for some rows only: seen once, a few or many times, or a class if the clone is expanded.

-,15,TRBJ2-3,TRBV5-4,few,CASSRGQSNTDTQYF,TGTGCCAGCAGCCGTGGACAATCGAACACAGATACGCAGTATTTT
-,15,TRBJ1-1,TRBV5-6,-,CASSRSLGIDTEAFF,TGTGCCAGCAGCAGGAGTTTGGGTATCGACACTGAAGCTTTCTTT
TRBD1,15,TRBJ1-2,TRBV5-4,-,CASSLGDRANYGYTF,TGTGCCAGCAGCTTGGGGGACAGGGCTAACTATGGCTACACCTTC
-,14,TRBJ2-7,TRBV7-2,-,CASSRGADFYEQYF,TGTGCCAGCAGCCGCGGGGCAGACTTCTACGAGCAGTACTTC
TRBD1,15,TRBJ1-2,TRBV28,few,CASSLWGQGSYGYTF,TGTGCCAGCAGTTTATGGGGACAGGGTAGCTATGGCTACACCTTC
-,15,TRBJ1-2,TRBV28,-,CASHPPDRPNYGYTF,TGTGCCAGCCACCCCCCCGACAGGCCCAACTATGGCTACACCTTC
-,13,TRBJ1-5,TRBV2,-,CASSREENQPQHF,TGTGCCAGCAGCAGGGAGGAAAATCAGCCCCAGCATTTT
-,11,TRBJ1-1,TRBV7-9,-,CASSLSNRAFF,TGTGCCAGCAGCTTATCAAATAGAGCTTTCTTT
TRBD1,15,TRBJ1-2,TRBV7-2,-,CASSSGQGAIYGYTF,TGTGCCAGCAGCTCGGGACAGGGGGCGATCTATGGCTACACCTTC
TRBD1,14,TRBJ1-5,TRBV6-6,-,CASSQQGANQPQHF,TGTGCCAGCAGCCAACAGGGGGCAAATCAGCCCCAGCATTTT
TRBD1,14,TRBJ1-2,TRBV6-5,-,CASSPGTGGYGYTF,TGTGCCAGCAGCCCTGGGACAGGGGGGTATGGCTACACCTTC
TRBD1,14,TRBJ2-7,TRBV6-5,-,CASRPTGGGFGQYF,TGTGCCAGCAGACCGACAGGGGGGGGATTTGGGCAGTACTTC
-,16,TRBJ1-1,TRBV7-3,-,CASSPGGPQNPTEAFF,TGTGCCAGCAGCCCTGGGGGCCCACAGAACCCCACTGAAGCTTTCTTT
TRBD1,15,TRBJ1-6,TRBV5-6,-,CASSLGGGNNSPLHF,TGTGCCAGCAGCTTGGGAGGGGGCAACAATTCACCCCTCCACTTT
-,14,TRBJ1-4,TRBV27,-,CASRLRATNEKLFF,TGTGCCAGCCGACTGAGGGCCACTAATGAAAAACTGTTTTTT
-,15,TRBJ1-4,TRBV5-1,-,CASSRGTATNEKLFF,TGCGCCAGCAGCCGCGGGACCGCAACTAATGAAAAACTGTTTTTT
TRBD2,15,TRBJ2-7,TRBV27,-,CASRRNSGGSYEQYF,TGTGCCAGCAGGAGGAATAGCGGGGGGTCCTACGAGCAGTACTTC
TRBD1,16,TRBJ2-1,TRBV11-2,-,CASSSYRGAAYNEQFF,TGTGCCAGCAGCTCGTACAGGGGGGCCGCCTACAATGAGCAGTTCTTC
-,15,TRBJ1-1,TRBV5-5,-,CASSLARNPNTEAFF,TGTGCCAGCAGCTTGGCCAGAAACCCGAACACTGAAGCTTTCTTT
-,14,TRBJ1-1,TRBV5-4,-,CASSLGHLNTEAFF,TGTGCCAGCAGCTTGGGACACCTGAACACTGAAGCTTTCTTT
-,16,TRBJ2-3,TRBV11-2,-,CASSRKPGTSTDTQYF,TGTGCCAGCAGCCGAAAACCGGGGACTAGCACAGATACGCAGTATTTT
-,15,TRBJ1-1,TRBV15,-,CATSRAKGGGTEAFF,TGTGCCACCAGCAGAGCGAAGGGAGGGGGAACTGAAGCTTTCTTT
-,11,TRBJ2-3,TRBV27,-,CAAGSTDTQYF,TGTGCCGCGGGGAGCACAGATACGCAGTATTTT
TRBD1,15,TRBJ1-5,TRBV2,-,CASSAQGTGGQPQHF,TGTGCCAGCAGTGCCCAAGGGACAGGTGGTCAGCCCCAGCATTTT
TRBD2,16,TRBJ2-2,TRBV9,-,CASTGGGLAGSGELFF,TGTGCCAGCACTGGGGGGGGACTAGCGGGGTCCGGGGAGCTGTTTTTT
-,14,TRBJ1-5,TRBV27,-,CASSSGMGNQPQHF,TGTGCCAGCAGTTCAGGGATGGGCAATCAGCCCCAGCATTTT
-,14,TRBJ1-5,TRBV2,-,CASSEYRARQPQHF,TGTGCCAGCAGTGAGTACAGGGCACGTCAGCCCCAGCATTTT
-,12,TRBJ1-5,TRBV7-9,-,CASSRENQPQHF,TGTGCCAGCAGTCGGGAGAATCAGCCCCAGCATTTT
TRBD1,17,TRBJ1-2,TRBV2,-,CASSEDRGGRGFYGYTF,TGTGCCAGCAGTGAAGACCGAGGGGGCAGAGGCTTCTATGGCTACACCTTC
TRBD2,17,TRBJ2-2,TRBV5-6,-,CASSFGLSGANTGELFF,TGTGCCAGCAGCTTCGGGCTGAGCGGGGCGAACACCGGGGAGCTGTTTTTT
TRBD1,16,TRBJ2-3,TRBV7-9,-,CASSFSTGARTDTQYF,TGTGCCAGCAGCTTTAGCACAGGGGCCCGCACAGATACGCAGTATTTT
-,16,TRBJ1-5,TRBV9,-,CASSVDAGYSNQPQHF,TGTGCCAGCAGCGTAGATGCAGGATATAGCAATCAGCCCCAGCATTTT
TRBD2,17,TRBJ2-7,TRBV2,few,CASSEAAGVLGRVEQYF,TGTGCCAGCAGTGAAGCCGCCGGGGTCCTAGGGAGGGTCGAGCAGTACTTC
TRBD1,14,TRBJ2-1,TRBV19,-,CASSMFGQGGEQFF,TGTGCCAGTAGTATGTTTGGACAGGGTGGTGAGCAGTTCTTC
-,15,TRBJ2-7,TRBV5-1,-,CASSWSGAEGYEQYF,TGCGCCAGCAGCTGGAGTGGGGCGGAAGGCTACGAGCAGTACTTC
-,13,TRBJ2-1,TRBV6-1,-,CASVPQSYNEQFF,TGTGCCAGCGTACCACAGTCCTACAATGAGCAGTTCTTC
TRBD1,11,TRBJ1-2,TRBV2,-,CASGQGYGYTF,TGTGCCAGCGGACAGGGGTATGGCTACACCTTC
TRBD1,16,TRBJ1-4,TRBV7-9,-,CASSPGQLITNEKLFF,TGTGCCAGCAGCCCGGGACAGCTAATAACTAATGAAAAACTGTTTTTT
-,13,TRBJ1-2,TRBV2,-,CASSGLANYGYTF,TGTGCCAGCAGTGGACTGGCAAACTATGGCTACACCTTC
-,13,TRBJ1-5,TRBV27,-,CASSLLNGQPQHF,TGTGCCAGCAGTTTACTTAACGGGCAGCCCCAGCATTTT
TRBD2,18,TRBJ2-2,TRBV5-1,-,CASSLRGLAGKSSGELFF,TGCGCCAGCAGCTTGCGGGGACTAGCGGGAAAGTCAAGCGGGGAGCTGTTTTTT
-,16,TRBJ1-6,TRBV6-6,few,CASSHGKGPGGSPLHF,TGTGCCAGCAGCCACGGTAAAGGGCCAGGAGGCTCACCCCTCCACTTT
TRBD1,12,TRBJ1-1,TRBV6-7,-,CASSHHRGGAFF,TGTGCCAGCAGCCACCACAGGGGGGGAGCTTTCTTT
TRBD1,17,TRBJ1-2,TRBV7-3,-,CASSLGGRGQSDYGYTF,TGTGCCAGCAGCTTGGGAGGAAGGGGGCAGTCGGACTATGGCTACACCTTC
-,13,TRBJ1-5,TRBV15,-,CATSRDGSQPQHF,TGTGCCACCAGCAGAGATGGCAGTCAGCCCCAGCATTTT
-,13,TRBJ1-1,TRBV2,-,CASSDGRNTEAFF,TGTGCCAGCAGTGACGGGAGGAACACTGAAGCTTTCTTT
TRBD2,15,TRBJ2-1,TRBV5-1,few,CASSPTSGGSYEQFF,TGCGCCAGCAGCCCCACTAGCGGGGGGAGCTATGAGCAGTTCTTC